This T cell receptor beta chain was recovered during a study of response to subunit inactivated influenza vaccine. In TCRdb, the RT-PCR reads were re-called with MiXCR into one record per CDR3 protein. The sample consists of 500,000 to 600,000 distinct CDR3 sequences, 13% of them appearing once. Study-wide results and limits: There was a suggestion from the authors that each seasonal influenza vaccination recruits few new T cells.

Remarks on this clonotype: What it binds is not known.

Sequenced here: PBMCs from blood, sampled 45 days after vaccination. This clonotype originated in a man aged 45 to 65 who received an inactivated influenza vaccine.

CDR3 DNA: TGTGCCAGCAGCCCTAGGACAGGGTTACGGGACACTGAAGCTTTCTTT. It is translated as CASSPRTGLRDTEAFF. The chain uses TRBV7-2 and TRBJ1-1; 8 nucleotides align to TRBD1. The CDR3 is 16 amino acids. V gave up 5 bases and J gave up 3 bases; unmatched junction bases: 11. From germline, CDR1 is SGHTA and CDR2 FQGNSA. Drawing the rest from reference TRBV7-2 and TRBJ1-1, the complete variable domain is GAGVSQSPSNKVTEKGKDVELRCDPISGHTALYWYRQSLGQGLEFLIYFQGNSAPDKSGLPSDRFSAERTGGSVSTLTIQRTQQEDSAVYLCASSPRTGLRDTEAFFGQGTRLTVV.